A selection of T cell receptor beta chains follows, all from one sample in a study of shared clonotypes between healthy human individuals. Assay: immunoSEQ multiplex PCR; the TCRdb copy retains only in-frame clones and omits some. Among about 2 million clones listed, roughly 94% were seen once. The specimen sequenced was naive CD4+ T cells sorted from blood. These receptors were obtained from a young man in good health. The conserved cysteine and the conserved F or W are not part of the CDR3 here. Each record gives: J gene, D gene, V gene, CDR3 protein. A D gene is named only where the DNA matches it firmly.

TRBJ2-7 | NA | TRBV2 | AIAREDGAYEQY
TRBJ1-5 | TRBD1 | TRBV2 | ASREQGAMSQPQH
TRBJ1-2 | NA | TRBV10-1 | ASSTDQSYGYT
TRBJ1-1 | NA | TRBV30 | AWRVLGNTEAF
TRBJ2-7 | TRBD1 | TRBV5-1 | ASRARDSAVTEQY
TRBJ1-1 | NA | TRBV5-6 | ASSADTNTEAF
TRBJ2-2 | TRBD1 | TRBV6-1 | ASSGPPGQGSGELF
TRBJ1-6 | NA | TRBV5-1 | ASSFGDGNNSPLH
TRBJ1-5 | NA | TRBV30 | AWATPGSLDQPQH
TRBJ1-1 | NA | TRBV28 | ASSSGQGDTEAF
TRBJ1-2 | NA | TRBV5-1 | ASSLDITSNYGYT
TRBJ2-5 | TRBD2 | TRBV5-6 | ASSFLSSGSMQTQY
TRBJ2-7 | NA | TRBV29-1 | SVGTHYEQY
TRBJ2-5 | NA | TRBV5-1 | ASSLPQGGETQY
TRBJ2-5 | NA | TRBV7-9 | ASTGALLGETQY
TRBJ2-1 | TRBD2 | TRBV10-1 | ASSESGDDNEQF
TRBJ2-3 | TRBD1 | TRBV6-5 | ASSYWTGGNTDTQY
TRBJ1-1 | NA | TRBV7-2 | ASSTAHSLNTEAF
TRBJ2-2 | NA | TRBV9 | ASSPHNRLFGELF
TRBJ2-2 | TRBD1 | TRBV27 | ASRKPGQGIPGELF
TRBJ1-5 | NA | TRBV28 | ASRYAGSGVPQH
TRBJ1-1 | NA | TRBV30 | AWTLQTGTEEAF
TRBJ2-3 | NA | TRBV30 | AWSVGRNLNTDTQY
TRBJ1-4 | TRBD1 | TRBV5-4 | ASSLKGTGIEKLF
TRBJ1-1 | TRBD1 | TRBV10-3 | AISNRITGTGGTEAF
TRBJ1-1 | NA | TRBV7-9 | ASSLSEIVRTEAF
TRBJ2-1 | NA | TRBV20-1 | SARDAGIVL
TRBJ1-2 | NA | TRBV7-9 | ASGTTYGYT
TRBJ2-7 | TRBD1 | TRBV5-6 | ASSYRGRSSYEQY
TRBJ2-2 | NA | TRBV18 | ASSGDSGGTGELF
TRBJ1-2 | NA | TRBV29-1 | SVDSPSHGYT
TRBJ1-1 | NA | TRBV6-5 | ASSYPGLNTEAF
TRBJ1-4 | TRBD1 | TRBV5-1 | ASNTGATNEKLF
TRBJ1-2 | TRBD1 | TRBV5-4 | ASSTGQGRVYGYT
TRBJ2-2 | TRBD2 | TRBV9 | ASRAGTTTGELF
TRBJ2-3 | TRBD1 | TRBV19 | ASRDRGHEASTDTQY
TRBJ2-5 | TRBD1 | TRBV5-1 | ASSSTGASQETQY
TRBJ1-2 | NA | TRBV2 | ASRPPQLFGVFT
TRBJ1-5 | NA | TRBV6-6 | ASSSLTQGNQPQH
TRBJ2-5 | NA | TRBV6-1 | ASSDSPQETQY
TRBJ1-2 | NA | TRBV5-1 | ASSLAGGSGYGYT
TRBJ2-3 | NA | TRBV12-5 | ASGPGRGIADTQY
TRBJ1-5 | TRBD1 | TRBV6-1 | ASIIQGIGNQPQH
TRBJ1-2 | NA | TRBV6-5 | ASSFPLARGYGYT
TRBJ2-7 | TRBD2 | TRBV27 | ASSLMGLGIYEQY
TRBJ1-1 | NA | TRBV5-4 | ASSSPTDKNTEAF
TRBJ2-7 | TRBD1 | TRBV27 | ASRTGTGVYEQY
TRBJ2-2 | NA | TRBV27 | ASSSLTVGELF
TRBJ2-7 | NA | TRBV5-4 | ASSLVPTGSEQY
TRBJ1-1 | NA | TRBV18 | ASSPNEGRGTEAF
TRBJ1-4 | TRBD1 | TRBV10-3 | AISDLANPGTAEKLF
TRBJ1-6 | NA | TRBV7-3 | ASSYRENSPLH